These 26 T cell receptor beta chains originate from one sample sequenced in a study of blood T cells in healthy people across ages. Together with a sample-barcoded 5' primer, a J-beta primer mix was included in a second PCR lasting about 7 to 11 cycles. TCRdb processed the 5' RACE reads anew with MiXCR; each CDR3 protein has one entry. Of about 670,000 distinct CDR3 sequences in the sample, around two fifths are singletons; the top ten hold 25% to 30%. Sequencing was done on a sample of blood. The receptors stem from an elderly man in good health.

The CDR3 DNA reads TGTGCCAGTGTAATATGGGGACAGGGTGGGAACACTGAAGCTTTCTTT. Translated, it gives CASVIWGQGGNTEAFF. The gene calls are TRBV19 and TRBJ1-1, with TRBD1 identical over 9 bases. The CDR3 has 16 amino acids. CDR1 LNHDA and CDR2 SQIVND come from the germline V gene (reference sequence). V dropped 8 bases and J dropped 1; count of bases not matched to a gene: 11.

This clonotype was observed a handful of times. The chain couples TRBV12-3 or TRBV12-4 to TRBJ2-7, with D possibly being TRBD1 or TRBD2 (5 bases each). The ends were cut back, 3 bases at V and 7 bases at J, with 13 bases in the middle. CDR3 length: 13 amino acids. The CDR3 sequence is CASSLHSGREQYF. The CDR3 region has the DNA TGTGCCAGCAGTTTGCATTCAGGGAGAGAGCAGTACTTC.

This rearrangement joins TRBV7-8 to TRBJ2-3; 9 bases line up with TRBD2. Unmatched junction bases numbered 16, after V lost 0 bases and J lost 6 bases. The CDR3 spans 19 residues. CDR1 SGHVS and CDR2 FQNEAQ come from the germline V gene. CDR3 in DNA: TGTGCCAGCAGCTTAGCGCTTGCGGGAGGGCCAAGTTCGTCGGATACGCAGTATTTT. It specifies CASSLALAGGPSSSDTQYF.

This clonotype was observed a single time. The rearrangement links TRBV30 to TRBJ1-3; D not certain. This CDR3 region has 14 residues. The germline gives CDR1 GTSNPN, CDR2 SVGIG (reference sequence). V lost 3 bases, J lost 2 bases, and 11 bases lay in between. This CDR3 reads CAWSPGGTGNTIYF. The CDR3 DNA follows: TGTGCCTGGAGCCCCGGAGGGACTGGAAACACCATATATTTT.

The V call is TRBV5-4, the J call TRBJ2-2; a weak D match, TRBD2 (6 bases). This CDR3 is 16 amino acids long. Trimming pared 5 bases from V and 6 bases from J, leaving 20 bases between. The germline CDR1 and CDR2 sequences are SGHNT and YYREEE (reference sequence). CDR3 sequence (DNA): TGTGCCAGCAGTTTTGGCGGGAACGGCCGTCCCGGGGAGCTGTTTTTT. Encoded protein: CASSFGGNGRPGELFF.

V gene TRBV6-5 combines with J gene TRBJ2-3; D assignment may be TRBD1 or TRBD2 (6 bases each). The CDR3 consists of 16 residues. Germline CDR1 MNHEY, CDR2 SVGAGI. Trimming removed 2 bases from V and 6 bases from J, with 18 bases in between. CDR3 nucleotides: TGTGCCAGCAGTTACGGGGGGCGGGCGCTTCGCGATACGCAGTATTTT. Encoded protein: CASSYGGRALRDTQYF.

This clonotype came up a few times. The chain joins TRBV5-1 to TRBJ2-3, with a tentative D call TRBD2 (5 bases). This CDR3 is built from 14 residues. V gave up 5 bases and J gave up 0 bases, with 10 bases separating them. Germline V lookup: CDR1 SGHRS, CDR2 YFSETQ. The chain's CDR3 is CASRERRSTDTQYF. The CDR3 nucleotides are TGCGCCAGCAGAGAGCGGCGAAGCACAGATACGCAGTATTTT.

The chain recombines TRBV6-1 with TRBJ1-4; D not certain. Between the trimmed V and J ends, which lost 3 bases and 4 bases, there was a span of 9 bases. Germline-derived CDR1 and CDR2 are MNHNS and SASEGT. This CDR3 is 14 amino acids long. The DNA of the CDR3 is TGTGCCAGCAGTGAGAACACCCTTAATGAAAAACTGTTTTTT. Encoded protein: CASSENTLNEKLFF.

The rearrangement uses TRBV5-5 and TRBJ1-6; unclear D gene. The CDR3 spans 15 residues. The ends were cut back, 2 bases at V and 10 bases at J, with 16 bases in the middle. In germline, CDR1 is SGHKS, CDR2 YYEKEE (reference sequence). CDR3 bases: TGTGCCAGCAGCTTTACAACGAGGGCAGAATCACCCCTCCACTTT. It is translated as CASSFTTRAESPLHF. Complete variable domain (other parts from reference TRBV5-5 and TRBJ1-6): DAGVTQSPTHLIKTRGQQVTLRCSPISGHKSVSWYQQVLGQGPQFIFQYYEKEERGRGNFPDRFSARQFPNYSSELNVNALLLGDSALYLCASSFTTRAESPLHFGNGTRLTVT.

A word on this clonotype: One end of the junction does not line up with germline, which may come from a read error. The rearrangement links TRBV20-1 to TRBJ2-5; a possible D gene is TRBD2 (5 bases). CDR1 is DFQATT and CDR2 is SNEGSKA in the germline V gene (reference sequence). The CDR3 length is 13 residues. The CDR3 DNA is TGCAGTGCGAGAGAGGGAATCGAGGAGACCCAGTACTTC. Its protein product is CSAREGIEETQYF.

This clonotype was detected a few times. The chain is built from TRBV12-3 or TRBV12-4 and TRBJ2-1, with 10 bases that match TRBD2. The CDR3 contains 15 residues. The J segment lost 8 bases and the V segment lost 6 bases, leaving 10 bases of the junction unmatched. CDR3 in DNA: TGTGCCAGCAGCTTGGGTAGCGGGGGGAGGGATGAGCAGTTCTTC. Its protein product is CASSLGSGGRDEQFF.

This clonotype has just a few counts. The rearrangement joins TRBV7-2 to TRBJ2-5, with TRBD1 matching 7 bases. With 2 bases clipped from V and 4 bases from J, the junction kept 1 base outside the gene matches. Germline V lookup: CDR1 SGHTA, CDR2 FQGNSA. This CDR3 has 13 amino acids. The CDR3 loop reads CASSLRGPETQYF. The CDR3 region has the DNA TGTGCCAGCAGCTTAAGGGGGCCAGAGACCCAGTACTTC.

There are a few counts of this clonotype. This chain uses TRBV7-9 with TRBJ2-5; perhaps TRBD1 as D (6 bases). Deletions cut 1 base from V and 1 base from J, with 13 bases between. The germline gives CDR1 SEHNR, CDR2 FQNEAQ (reference sequence). The CDR3 is made up of 16 amino acids. The CDR3: CASSLGGVDSQETQYF. The CDR3 DNA sequence: TGTGCCAGCAGCTTAGGGGGCGTGGACAGCCAAGAGACCCAGTACTTC.

This clonotype was seen a few times. The V and J genes are TRBV20-1 and TRBJ2-5, with 8 bases aligning to TRBD2. Per germline, CDR1 DFQATT and CDR2 SNEGSKA (reference sequence). The length of the CDR3 is 15 residues. The CDR3 is CTARSSGRATETQYF. CDR3 in DNA: TGCACCGCTAGATCGTCCGGGAGGGCCACAGAGACCCAGTACTTC.

This clonotype was seen only a few times. The genes are TRBV11-2 and TRBJ1-1; D possibly corresponds to TRBD1 (6 bases). The CDR3 consists of 17 residues. Trimming took 3 bases from V and 0 from J, leaving 17 bases between them. Germline V CDR1 and CDR2: SGHAT, FQNNGV. In nucleotides, the CDR3 is TGTGCCAGCAGCTTTCGACGAACCGGGACACTGAACACTGAAGCTTTCTTT. As protein: CASSFRRTGTLNTEAFF.

This chain connects TRBV12-3 or TRBV12-4 to TRBJ1-6; D is undetermined. V lost 6 bases, J lost 7 bases, and 7 bases lay in between. This CDR3 contains 12 residues. CDR3 in amino acids: CASRRGNSPLHF. CDR3 bases: TGTGCCAGCAGGCGTGGGAATTCACCCCTCCACTTT.

This clonotype occurred once. The junction and the germline gene differ at one end; a read error may be behind it. The chain has TRBV9 and TRBJ1-1; the D gene is possibly TRBD1 (5 bases). This CDR3 region has 14 residues. Germline-derived CDR1 and CDR2 are SGDLS and YYNGEE. For the CDR3, the DNA is TGTGTCAGCAGCGTTACGACAGAGAACACTGAAGCTTTCTTT. It encodes CVSSVTTENTEAFF.

This rearrangement joins TRBV6-6 to TRBJ1-4; no clear D. The CDR3 is made up of 15 amino acids. In germline, CDR1 is MNHNY, CDR2 SVGAGI (reference sequence). The V and J ends lost 2 bases and 4 bases respectively, with 11 bases between them. CDR3: CASSYEGSGNEKLFF. In DNA form, the CDR3 reads TGTGCCAGCAGTTACGAGGGCTCGGGTAATGAAAAACTGTTTTTT.

The chain links TRBV6-2 or TRBV6-3 to TRBJ2-1, with D possibly TRBD1 on 5 matching bases. The CDR3 totals 13 residues. Trimming cost V 4 bases and J 3 bases, with 7 bases left between them. CDR1 MNHEY and CDR2 SVGEGT come from the germline V gene. CDR3 sequence reads: CASSLQVYNEQFF. In DNA form, the CDR3 reads TGTGCCAGCAGTTTACAGGTCTACAATGAGCAGTTCTTC.

This clonotype has more than one count but fewer than ten. The chain combines TRBV20-1 with TRBJ2-7; 9 bases line up with TRBD1. Germline V CDR1 and CDR2: DFQATT, SNEGSKA (reference sequence). The junction had 12 bases not matched to a gene; V was cut back by 5 bases and J by 1 base. The CDR3 spans 16 residues. The CDR3 loop is CSALDRGSARSYEQYF. For the CDR3, the DNA is TGCAGTGCTTTGGACAGGGGCTCAGCTAGATCCTACGAGCAGTACTTC.

This clonotype turned up a few times. This chain connects TRBV4-1 to TRBJ1-2; D perhaps matches TRBD1 (5 bases). Trimming shortened V by 0 bases and J by 6 bases, and 20 bases separated the two germline ends. Germline V CDR1 and CDR2: MGHRA, YSYEKL. The CDR3 runs 17 residues. For the CDR3, the DNA is TGCGCCAGCAGCCAAGATATCGTCCGGGGCGGCGGAAATGGCTACACCTTC. Translating it yields CASSQDIVRGGGNGYTF.

The CDR3 DNA reads TGTGCCAGCAGTCTCAAAGGGACAGCTGAAGCTTTCTTT. Translation: CASSLKGTAEAFF. The J gene is TRBJ1-1, the V gene TRBV6-2 or TRBV6-3; 7 bases line up with TRBD1. V lost 5 bases, J lost 6 bases, and 6 bases stayed unmatched. This CDR3 has 13 amino acids. Germline V gene data show CDR1 as MNHEY and CDR2 as SVGEGT.

The V call is TRBV20-1, the J call TRBJ1-1; perhaps TRBD1 as D (5 bases). The CDR3 totals 13 residues. Germline V gives CDR1 DFQATT, CDR2 SNEGSKA (reference sequence). Trimming took 6 bases from V and 5 from J, leaving 16 bases between them. CDR3 DNA: TGCAGTGCCCTAACGGGGGGAAGGACTGAAGCTTTCTTT. This sequence encodes CSALTGGRTEAFF.

Worth noting for this clonotype: The junction differs from germline at one of its ends, possibly a read error. The chain has TRBV6-1 and TRBJ2-7; the D call may be TRBD1 or TRBD2 (5 bases each). The CDR3 is 14 residues long. Germline CDR1 and CDR2: MNHNS and SASEGT. For the CDR3, the DNA is TGTGTCAGCAGTGAAGTAGAGGGGTTGGGCGAGCAGTACTTC. This gives the protein CVSSEVEGLGEQYF.

This clonotype turned up a few times. The gene calls are TRBV12-3 or TRBV12-4 and TRBJ1-5; maybe TRBD1 (5 bases). The CDR3 loop spans 16 amino acids. Trimming took off 6 bases at V and 2 bases at J, with 17 bases between the two ends. CDR3 sequence reads: CASSPVGGSRNQPQHF. CDR3 sequence (DNA): TGTGCCAGCAGCCCCGTGGGGGGGTCGCGCAATCAGCCCCAGCATTTT.

Comment on this clonotype: This sequence may be a read error, since a much larger clone differs from it by one base. The gene calls are TRBV29-1 and TRBJ2-5; TRBD1 aligns across 8 bases. This CDR3 is built from 13 residues. Germline V CDR1 and CDR2: SQVTM, ANQGSEA. The CDR3 nucleotides are TGCAGCGTTGACAGGGGGCGCATAGAGACCCTGTACTTC. Translation gives CSVDRGRIETLYF.